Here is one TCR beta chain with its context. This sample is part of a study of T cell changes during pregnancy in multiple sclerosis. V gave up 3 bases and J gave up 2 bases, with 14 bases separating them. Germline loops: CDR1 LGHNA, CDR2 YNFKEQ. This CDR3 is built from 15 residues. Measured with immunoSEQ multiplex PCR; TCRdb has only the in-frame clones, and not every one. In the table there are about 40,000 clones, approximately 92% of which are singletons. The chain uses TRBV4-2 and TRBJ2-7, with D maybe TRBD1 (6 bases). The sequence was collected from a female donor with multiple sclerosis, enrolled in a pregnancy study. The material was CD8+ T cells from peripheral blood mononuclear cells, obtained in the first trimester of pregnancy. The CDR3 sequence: CASSQSNRVPYEQYF. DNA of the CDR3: TGTGCCAGCAGCCAGTCGAACAGGGTCCCCTACGAGCAGTACTTC.